This T cell receptor beta chain was recorded in a study of blood T cell repertoires in COVID-19. Study details: Whether acute or convalescent, the COVID-19 samples came from the United States, Italy and Spain.

The CDR3 has 13 amino acids. From germline, CDR1 is SQVTM and CDR2 ANQGSEA. V was cut by 4 bases and J by 1 base, with 9 bases left in between. TCRdb keeps only in-frame clones here, not all; method: immunoSEQ multiplex PCR. The sample yields about 180,000 clones, 75% to 80% seen once. The gene calls are TRBV29-1 and TRBJ2-3, with D maybe TRBD1 (6 bases). The source of this sequence is an older woman with acute or convalescent COVID-19. The sample consisted of peripheral blood. CDR3 protein: CSVVPGGTDTQYF. In nucleotides, the CDR3 is TGCAGCGTTGTGCCAGGGGGCACAGATACGCAGTATTTT.